This note documents a single T cell receptor (beta chain) sequence. What it binds is unknown. TCRdb redid the calling of the RT-PCR reads with MiXCR, one entry per CDR3 protein. The table includes over 800,000 distinct CDR3 sequences, over 20% detected once. This sample was taken from a study of response to subunit inactivated influenza vaccine. Study-level points and caveats: It was the authors' suggestion that each seasonal influenza vaccination recruits few new T cells.

The CDR3 is 13 amino acids. The V gene end was trimmed by 4 bases and the J gene end by 7 bases; junction bases not matched to a gene: 4. The sequenced sample was PBMCs from blood, obtained 5 days after vaccination. The rearrangement links TRBV12-3 or TRBV12-4 to TRBJ2-1, with 7 bases matching TRBD2. The TCR was taken from a man in his fifties who received an inactivated influenza vaccine. The chain's CDR3 is CASSSPGGNEQFF. The CDR3 DNA follows: TGTGCCAGCAGTTCGCCCGGGGGGAATGAGCAGTTCTTC.